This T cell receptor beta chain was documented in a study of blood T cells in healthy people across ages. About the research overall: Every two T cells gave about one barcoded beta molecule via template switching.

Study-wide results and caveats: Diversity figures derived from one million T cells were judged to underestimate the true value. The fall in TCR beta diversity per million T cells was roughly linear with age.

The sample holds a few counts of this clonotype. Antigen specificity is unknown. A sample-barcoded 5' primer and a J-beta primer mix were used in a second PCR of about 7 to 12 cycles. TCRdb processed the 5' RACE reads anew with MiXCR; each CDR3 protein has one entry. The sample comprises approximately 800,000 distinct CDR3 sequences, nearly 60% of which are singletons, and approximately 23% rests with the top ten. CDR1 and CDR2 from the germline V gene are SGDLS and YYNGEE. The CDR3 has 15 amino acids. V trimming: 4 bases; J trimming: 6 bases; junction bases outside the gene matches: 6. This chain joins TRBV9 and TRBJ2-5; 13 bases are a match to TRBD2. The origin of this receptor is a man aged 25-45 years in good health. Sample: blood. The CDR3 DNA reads TGTGCCAGCAGCCCAACTAGCGGGAGGGGGCAGACCCAGTACTTC. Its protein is CASSPTSGRGQTQYF.